This T cell receptor beta chain is from a study of response to subunit inactivated influenza vaccine (dated by TCRdb to 2017 to 2018). Context from the whole study: Deep quantitative profiling of the T cell receptor repertoire was used in the study to follow responses to a trivalent subunit inactivated influenza vaccine. General study outcomes and caveats: It was suggested by the authors that each seasonal influenza vaccination may recruit only a limited number of new T cells.

As concerns this clonotype: It has no known antigen specificity. No quality values exist for individual bases; no much larger clone is one base distant.

Libraries were constructed by RT-PCR. Sequencing was carried out with an Illumina HiSeq 2500. TCRdb itself trimmed the public reads at Q25 with fastp, ran MiXCR and retained productive beta chains. Rows matching on CDR3 protein sequence are summarized as one entry with the most common DNA and genes. This sample holds around 320,000 distinct CDR3 sequences; roughly 22% were observed only once. The ten biggest clones cover 9% to 12% of the sample. Based on the germline V gene (reference sequence), the CDR1 and CDR2 sequences are LNHDA and SQIVND. The CDR3 spans 16 residues, from the cysteine through the phenylalanine. The sequence is cut down to CDR3 DNA, 48 bases in frame from base 1. V is shortened by 3 bases, J by 0 bases, and the region joining them spans 12 bases.

The rearrangement combines TRBV19 with TRBJ2-1; the D gene identity is not certain. The clonotype comes from a man between 50 and 69 years old who received an inactivated influenza vaccine. Donor details come from another sample of the same person, matched by shared clones. Sequencing was performed on PBMCs from blood, taken 21 months after vaccination. The nucleotide sequence is given as TGTGCCAGTAGTATGTCCCCCAGTAGCTCCTACAATGAGCAGTTCTTC. Its translation is CASSMSPSSSYNEQFF. When the CDR3 is completed using the reference TRBV19 and TRBJ2-1 genes on either side, the full variable domain is DGGITQSPKYLFRKEGQNVTLSCEQNLNHDAMYWYRQDPGQGLRLIYYSQIVNDFQKGDIAEGYSVSREKKESFPLTVTSAQKNPTAFYLCASSMSPSSSYNEQFFGPGTRLTVL.